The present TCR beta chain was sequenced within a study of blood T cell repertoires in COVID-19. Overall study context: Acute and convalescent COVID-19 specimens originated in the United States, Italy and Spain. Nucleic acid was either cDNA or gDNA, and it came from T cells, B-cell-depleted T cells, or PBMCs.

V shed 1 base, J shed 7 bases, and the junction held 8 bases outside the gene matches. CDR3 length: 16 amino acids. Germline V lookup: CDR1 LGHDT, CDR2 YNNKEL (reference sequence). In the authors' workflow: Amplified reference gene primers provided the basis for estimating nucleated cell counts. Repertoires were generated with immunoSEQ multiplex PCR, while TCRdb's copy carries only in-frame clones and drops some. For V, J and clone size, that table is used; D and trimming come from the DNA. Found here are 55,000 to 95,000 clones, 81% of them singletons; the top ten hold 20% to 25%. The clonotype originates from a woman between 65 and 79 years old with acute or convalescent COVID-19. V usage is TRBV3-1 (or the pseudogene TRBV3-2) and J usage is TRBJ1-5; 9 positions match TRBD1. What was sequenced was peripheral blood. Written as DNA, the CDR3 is TGTGCCAGCAGCCAAGCTCTCCGACAGGGGGGCCAGCCCCAGCATTTT. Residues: CASSQALRQGGQPQHF.